This is a list of T cell receptor beta chains from one sample in a study of blood T cell repertoires in COVID-19. Clones were sequenced by immunoSEQ multiplex PCR, and TCRdb holds only the in-frame ones, with some missing. The sample has 110,000 to 150,000 clones; more than 75% are singletons. Material: PBMCs or T cells enriched from blood (not recorded which). The receptors originated from a woman aged 50 to 60 who had recovered from COVID-19. Each CDR3 is given with its conserved first and last residue. The D gene is left open where the match is weak. The listing skips clone size in some rows; elsewhere it reads once, few, many or a size class.

V gene	clone size	J gene	D gene	CDR3 DNA	CDR3 protein
TRBV19	once	TRBJ2-2	NA	TGTGCCAGTGGGATGCTAGGAGGCACCGGGGAGCTGTTTTTT	CASGMLGGTGELFF
TRBV27	NA	TRBJ2-1	TRBD2	TGTGCCAGCACCGAGCGGGGGAGTGAGCAGTTCTTC	CASTERGSEQFF
TRBV14	NA	TRBJ2-5	NA	TGTGCCAGCAGCCAACGAGGGGGGGGACCACAAGAGACCCAGTACTTC	CASSQRGGGPQETQYF
TRBV29-1	NA	TRBJ2-7	NA	TGCAGCGTTTCGGACAGCCTAAATTCCTACGAGCAGTACTTC	CSVSDSLNSYEQYF
TRBV7-9	NA	TRBJ1-4	TRBD1	TGTGCCAGCAGCTCTCTCACCGGGACAGGGTTTGAAAAACTGTTTTTT	CASSSLTGTGFEKLFF
TRBV7-2	NA	TRBJ2-5	TRBD2	TGTGCCAGCAGCTTCGGGGCGGGGGGAGAGACCCAGTACTTC	CASSFGAGGETQYF
TRBV2	NA	TRBJ2-7	TRBD1	TGTGCCAGCAGCCAGGGACAGGGAACCTACGAGCAGTACTTC	CASSQGQGTYEQYF
TRBV28	NA	TRBJ2-3	NA	TGTGCCAGCAGTTTAGTGGGGCTGGGCACAGATACGCAGTATTTT	CASSLVGLGTDTQYF
TRBV19	NA	TRBJ1-1	TRBD1	TGTGCCAGTAGTTCCGGGGACAGCAAGAGAGAGTGGACTGAAGCTTTCTTT	CASSSGDSKREWTEAFF
TRBV7-2	NA	TRBJ2-7	NA	TGTGCCAGCAGCCACAAAGGATGGGCCCCCAGGGAGCAGTACTTC	CASSHKGWAPREQYF
TRBV6-6	NA	TRBJ1-4	NA	TGTGCCAGCAGTTACCAAGACAGAGAGAATGAAAAACTGTTTTTT	CASSYQDRENEKLFF
TRBV5-1	NA	TRBJ2-1	TRBD2	TGCGCCAGCAGCATTTCCGGGACTAGCGGCTACAATGAGCAGTTCTTC	CASSISGTSGYNEQFF
TRBV19	NA	TRBJ2-1	NA	TGTGCCAGTAGTTTGAAAGGACTCTCGAACAATGAGCAGTTCTTC	CASSLKGLSNNEQFF
TRBV6-5	NA	TRBJ1-2	NA	TGTGCCAGCAGCCAACTGTCGGCGGATGGCTACACCTTC	CASSQLSADGYTF
TRBV7-9	NA	TRBJ2-1	TRBD2	TGTGCCAGCAGCTTAGGTCTAGCGGGGGATGAGCAGTTCTTC	CASSLGLAGDEQFF
TRBV5-1	NA	TRBJ2-3	TRBD1	TGCGCCAGCAGCTTAATACCCGGGACAGGGGCAGATACGCAGTATTTT	CASSLIPGTGADTQYF
TRBV5-1	NA	TRBJ1-2	TRBD1	TGCGCCAGCAGCTTGGCCCCGGGACAGGGGCTCTCGTCCTATGGCTACACCTTC	CASSLAPGQGLSSYGYTF
TRBV2	NA	TRBJ2-3	NA	TGTGCCAGCACCCAGATTGATACGCAGTATTTT	CASTQIDTQYF
TRBV7-3	NA	TRBJ2-2	NA	TGTGCCAGCAGCGCACAGGGCCCTAGTTATTCTCGGGGGGAGCTGTTTTTT	CASSAQGPSYSRGELFF
TRBV28	few	TRBJ2-1	TRBD2	TGTGCCAGCAGTTTTCCCTCCGGGGGGAACTACAATGAGCAGTTCTTC	CASSFPSGGNYNEQFF
TRBV11-3	NA	TRBJ1-3	NA	TGTGCCAGCAGCTGGGGGGCTGGAAACACCATATATTTT	CASSWGAGNTIYF
TRBV5-1	few	TRBJ1-3	NA	TGCGCCAGCAGCTTGGGGAGCTCTGGAAACACCATATATTTT	CASSLGSSGNTIYF
TRBV6-5	NA	TRBJ2-2	TRBD1	TGTGCCAGCAGAAAGGGGACAGGGTCCGGGGAGCTGTTTTTT	CASRKGTGSGELFF
TRBV2	NA	TRBJ2-1	NA	TGTGCCAGCAGTGAACATAGGAGGGGGGGCAGCTACAATGAGCAGTTCTTC	CASSEHRRGGSYNEQFF
TRBV4-1	NA	TRBJ1-3	TRBD1	TGCGCCAGCAGCCAAGATTCACAGGGGGCGAACACCATATATTTT	CASSQDSQGANTIYF
TRBV24-1	NA	TRBJ1-1	TRBD1	TGTGCCACCAATGGACAGGGTAGGACTGAAGCTTTCTTT	CATNGQGRTEAFF
TRBV7-9	NA	TRBJ1-1	TRBD1	TGTGCCAGCAGCGCCAACAGGGGTGGAGGTACTGAAGCTTTCTTT	CASSANRGGGTEAFF
TRBV9	NA	TRBJ1-1	NA	TGTGCCAGCAGCGTAGACTGGTCAGCAGGGGACACTGAAGCTTTCTTT	CASSVDWSAGDTEAFF
TRBV5-1	NA	TRBJ2-2	TRBD2	TGCGCCAGCAGCTTGGAGGGTAGCGGGGGCCTAAACACCGGGGAGCTGTTTTTT	CASSLEGSGGLNTGELFF
TRBV15	NA	TRBJ1-5	NA	TGTGCCACCCCGGAGGTCAGGGACTATTATAGCAATCAGCCCCAGCATTTT	CATPEVRDYYSNQPQHF
TRBV28	NA	TRBJ1-2	TRBD1	TGTGCCAGCAGTCAAACTATAGGACAGGGCTATGGCTACACCTTC	CASSQTIGQGYGYTF
TRBV7-3	NA	TRBJ1-1	NA	TGTGCCAGCAGCTACACAGGTAACACTGAAGCTTTCTTT	CASSYTGNTEAFF
TRBV6-5	NA	TRBJ1-3	NA	TGTGCCAGCAGTTACGGAGGGTCTGGAAACACCATATATTTT	CASSYGGSGNTIYF
TRBV24-1	NA	TRBJ2-1	TRBD1	TGTGCCACCAGTGACTCTACGGGACAGGTAGGAAATGAGCAGTTCTTC	CATSDSTGQVGNEQFF
TRBV9	once	TRBJ1-2	TRBD1	TGTGCCAGCAGCCCCCCACAGGGGGCCCTCTATGGCTACACCTTC	CASSPPQGALYGYTF
TRBV28	NA	TRBJ1-5	NA	TGTGCCAGCAGGATCCCGACAGCCCATAGCAATCAGCCCCAGCATTTT	CASRIPTAHSNQPQHF
TRBV19	once	TRBJ2-3	NA	TGTGCCAGGGAATATCATAGCGCCACTAGCACAGATACGCAGTATTTT	CAREYHSATSTDTQYF
TRBV30	NA	TRBJ1-1	NA	TGTGCCTGGAGTCCGACAGGTTACACTGAAGCTTTCTTT	CAWSPTGYTEAFF
TRBV28	NA	TRBJ1-6	NA	TGTGCCAGCAGTTTACCTGGTAATTCGGATTCACCCCTCCACTTT	CASSLPGNSDSPLHF
TRBV21-1	NA	TRBJ1-6	NA	TGTGCCAGCAGCTTATTTGCCGCGACAGGGGGACCGTATAATTCACCCCTCCACTTT	CASSLFAATGGPYNSPLHF
TRBV11-3	NA	TRBJ2-2	NA	TGTGCCAGCAGCAAGACAGCCAACACCGGGGAGCTGTTTTTT	CASSKTANTGELFF
TRBV24-1	NA	TRBJ2-4	TRBD1	TGTGCCACCAGTGATTCCGGGACAGGAAACATTCAGTACTTC	CATSDSGTGNIQYF